A selection of T cell receptor beta chains follows, all from one sample in a study of shared clonotypes between healthy human individuals. Method: immunoSEQ multiplex PCR; TCRdb's copy keeps in-frame clones and lacks some. The sample lists hundreds of thousands of clones, around 87% seen once, with 16% in the top ten. The specimen was memory CD8+ T cells sorted from blood. These receptor sequences come from a man aged 18 to 29 in good health. Both conserved end residues are trimmed from each CDR3. Only some rows state a clone size, as once, few, many or a class for expanded clones.

V	size	J	CDR3
TRBV19	.	TRBJ2-7	ASSIGTGGYEQY
TRBV6-6	.	TRBJ2-2	ASRINRGNTGELF
TRBV7-8	.	TRBJ1-1	ASSLLQGGTEAF
TRBV4-1	.	TRBJ2-1	ASSQVERGGASEQF
TRBV6-1	many	TRBJ2-7	ASSEGYRGSYEQY
TRBV27	.	TRBJ2-3	ASSFMAGGTDTQY
TRBV7-9	few	TRBJ1-6	ASSADMSSPLH
TRBV7-2	once	TRBJ2-7	ASSLHAGVRYEQY
TRBV11-2	.	TRBJ1-2	ASSLGPGQKSYGYT
TRBV5-4	once	TRBJ1-6	ASSFGPKSSYNSPLH
TRBV6-5	.	TRBJ2-7	ASSYHRDNEQY
TRBV19	.	TRBJ2-7	ASSIGPEQY
TRBV6-1	.	TRBJ2-7	ASSESGWGYYEQY
TRBV2	.	TRBJ1-1	ARSGTGAPTEAF
TRBV10-3	once	TRBJ2-3	AISRSRSDAQY
TRBV7-9	.	TRBJ2-7	ASSLGSGQIYEQY
TRBV4-3	.	TRBJ2-3	ASSQDLADTDTQY
TRBV5-1	.	TRBJ1-2	ASSLVYFYEGYT
TRBV2	.	TRBJ1-1	ASPFPPRNTEAF
TRBV7-3	.	TRBJ1-5	ASSFPSQPQH
TRBV19	.	TRBJ2-7	ASSIDLETGIYEQY
TRBV5-6	many	TRBJ2-2	ASSLAIQGGELF
TRBV27	.	TRBJ2-3	ASNPGPTSGGIDTQY
TRBV5-5	.	TRBJ1-2	ASSLRGLDYGYT
TRBV7-9	few	TRBJ2-7	ASSLTGTGRHEQY
TRBV27	.	TRBJ2-7	ASSLRGPNYEQY
TRBV27	.	TRBJ1-4	ASSPITGTGNEKLF
TRBV7-9	.	TRBJ1-1	ASSWKSGDLRGTEAF
TRBV11-2	.	TRBJ2-7	ASSSIAGGLEQY
TRBV30	.	TRBJ2-5	AWSYAGLQETQY
TRBV27	.	TRBJ2-1	ASSFRGNEQF
TRBV28	.	TRBJ1-1	ASSPNGWGVTEAF
TRBV28	.	TRBJ2-7	ASSWTSAYEQY
TRBV10-1	.	TRBJ2-1	ASSDQDSYNEQF
TRBV18	.	TRBJ2-7	ASSPPHRVFSYEQY
TRBV4-3	.	TRBJ2-3	ASSPGTISTDTQY
TRBV7-9	.	TRBJ2-2	ASSPGLAKNTGELF
TRBV7-9	.	TRBJ1-1	ASSLAIWSTEAF
TRBV6-4	few	TRBJ2-1	ASSELAGVEQF
TRBV5-1	.	TRBJ2-7	ASSSGQSYEQY
TRBV6-5	.	TRBJ2-7	ASSSGLRHEQY
TRBV5-1	.	TRBJ2-7	ASIPDLSASYEQY
TRBV6-1	.	TRBJ1-1	ASSEVWGGTEAF
TRBV5-6	.	TRBJ1-2	ASSLGQFYGYT
TRBV5-6	few	TRBJ1-1	ASSFDGRTEAF
TRBV5-6	.	TRBJ2-1	ASGLNEQF
TRBV27	.	TRBJ2-3	ASSLASSTDTQY
TRBV11-2	.	TRBJ1-2	ASSSPADRTNYGYT
TRBV6-1	.	TRBJ1-6	ASSESSRGVQSPLH
TRBV27	.	TRBJ2-1	ASSRTGQGLNNEQF
TRBV27	.	TRBJ1-1	ASSFSGTVNTEAF
TRBV6-5	.	TRBJ2-7	ASSYSEEAYEQY
TRBV5-6	.	TRBJ2-3	ASSLSPGAYTDTQY
TRBV11-2	.	TRBJ2-1	ASSGGRQF
TRBV19	.	TRBJ2-7	ASSAAYRDHEQY
TRBV27	.	TRBJ1-2	ASSLYPGAFYGYT
TRBV9	.	TRBJ2-7	ASSPHRDGINEQY